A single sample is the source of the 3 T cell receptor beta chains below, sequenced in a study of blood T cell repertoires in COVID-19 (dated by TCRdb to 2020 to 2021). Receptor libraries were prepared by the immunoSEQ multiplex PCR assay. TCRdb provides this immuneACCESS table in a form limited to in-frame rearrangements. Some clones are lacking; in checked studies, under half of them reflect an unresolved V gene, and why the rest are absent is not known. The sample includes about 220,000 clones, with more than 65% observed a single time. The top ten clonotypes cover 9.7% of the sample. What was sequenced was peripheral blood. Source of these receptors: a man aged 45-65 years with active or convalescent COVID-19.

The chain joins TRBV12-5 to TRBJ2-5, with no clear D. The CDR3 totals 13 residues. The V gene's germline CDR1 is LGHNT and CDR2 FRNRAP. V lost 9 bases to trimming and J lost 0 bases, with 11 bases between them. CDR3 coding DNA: TGTGCTAGCGCCCCGGCGGACCAAGAGACCCAGTACTTC. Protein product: CASAPADQETQYF.

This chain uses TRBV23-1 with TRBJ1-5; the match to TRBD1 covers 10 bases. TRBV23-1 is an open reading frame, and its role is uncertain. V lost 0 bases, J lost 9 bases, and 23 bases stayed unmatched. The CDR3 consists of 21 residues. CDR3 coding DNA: TGCGCCAGCAGTCAATCATTGATAATAGGTAGGGGACAGGGGTTGAGGAGGCCCCAGCATTTT. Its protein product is CASSQSLIIGRGQGLRRPQHF.

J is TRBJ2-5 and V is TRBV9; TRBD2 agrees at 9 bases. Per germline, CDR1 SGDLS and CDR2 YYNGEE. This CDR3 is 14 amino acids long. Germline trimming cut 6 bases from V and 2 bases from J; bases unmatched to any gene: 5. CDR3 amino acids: CASTGAGGQETQYF. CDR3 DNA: TGTGCCAGCACCGGGGCGGGGGGGCAAGAGACCCAGTACTTC.